These T cell receptor beta chains were read from a single sample in a study of blood T cell repertoires in COVID-19. Clones were read by immunoSEQ multiplex PCR, and TCRdb kept only the in-frame ones, dropping some. The data hold 390,000 or so clones, with 80% to 90% observed a single time. Sequencing was done on a sample of peripheral blood. Receptors were obtained from a woman in her 30s with COVID-19, enrolled during active disease. The CDR3 runs from the conserved cysteine through the conserved F or W. Each record gives: D gene, J gene, V gene, CDR3 protein. The D gene is left open where the match is weak.

- TRBJ2-1 TRBV27 CASSFGLGRTNEQFF
- TRBJ1-6 TRBV15 CATSRGEEGLNSPLHF
TRBD1 TRBJ1-1 TRBV30 CAWSFTGDGAFF
- TRBJ1-5 TRBV7-9 CASSGGYDQPQHF
- TRBJ2-5 TRBV4-3 CASSQDGSQETQYF
- TRBJ2-1 TRBV25-1 CASSDRGRNEQFF
- TRBJ1-4 TRBV4-1 CASSQPDRRAEKLFF
TRBD1 TRBJ1-1 TRBV28 CASSLGTGGPNTEAFF
- TRBJ2-3 TRBV11-3 CASSLRQIPDTQYF
TRBD1 TRBJ1-1 TRBV4-2 CASSPHIGAGGNTEAFF
TRBD1 TRBJ2-4 TRBV6-2/TRBV6-3 CASSRTGNIQYF
TRBD1 TRBJ1-1 TRBV6-5 CASGQGDTEAFF
- TRBJ1-3 TRBV19 CASLFSRGRGFGNTIYF
- TRBJ2-5 TRBV21-1 CASSNPRDRRLRQETQYF
TRBD2 TRBJ2-1 TRBV6-2/TRBV6-3 CASSGTSREQFF
TRBD1 TRBJ2-2 TRBV24-1 CATGDRAAGELFF
TRBD1 TRBJ1-2 TRBV3-1/TRBV3-2 CASLSTGTGSGYTF
TRBD1 TRBJ1-5 TRBV7-8 CASSVRTGSNQPQHF
- TRBJ1-4 TRBV5-1 CASSLDGLSEKLFF
TRBD1 TRBJ1-4 TRBV30 CAWSVQGEKLFF
- TRBJ1-1 TRBV7-2 CASSLGGGSTEAFF
- TRBJ2-5 TRBV9 CASGGKETQYF
- TRBJ1-2 TRBV10-1 CASSELPTGRPGGYTF
- TRBJ1-2 TRBV7-6 CASSPPGGYGYTF
- TRBJ2-3 TRBV28 CASSVGGITDTQYF
TRBD1 TRBJ2-5 TRBV24-1 CATSDPRQGFYF
TRBD1 TRBJ1-2 TRBV27 CASSIRGVDGYTF
TRBD2 TRBJ2-7 TRBV6-2/TRBV6-3 CASSPTSGGALSAYEQYF
- TRBJ1-2 TRBV5-4 CASSLDPLPAGYTF
TRBD2 TRBJ2-1 TRBV19 CASRSIAGGPYNEQFF
- TRBJ1-1 TRBV7-9 CASSKGQTNTEAFF
TRBD2 TRBJ2-1 TRBV24-1 CATSAHRASGRTLSYNEQFF
- TRBJ1-4 TRBV3-1/TRBV3-2 CASSQGRDEKLFF
TRBD2 TRBJ2-1 TRBV7-2 CASSLEGLAINEQFF
- TRBJ2-3 TRBV10-3 CAISVGGVYTDTQYF
- TRBJ1-1 TRBV7-8 CASTNGGLFTEAFF
TRBD2 TRBJ2-2 TRBV14 CASSHDWGLAGPNTGELFF
- TRBJ1-1 TRBV28 CASSQPQVPKAFF
TRBD2 TRBJ2-1 TRBV10-1 CASSDTSSGTYNEQFF
- TRBJ1-3 TRBV2 CASTEGSGNTIYF
- TRBJ2-2 TRBV11-2 CASSLNLDTGELFF
- TRBJ1-2 TRBV7-2 CASSPDGNYGYTF
TRBD1 TRBJ1-4 TRBV6-5 CASSSGGRGEKLFF
TRBD2 TRBJ2-1 TRBV6-1 CASSATRTSSYNEQFF
- TRBJ2-5 TRBV5-4 CASSFLFGGPQETQYF
TRBD2 TRBJ2-7 TRBV5-4 CASSPNLAGGHYEQYF
- TRBJ2-2 TRBV4-3 CASSQDRFRRGRSGELFF
- TRBJ1-2 TRBV11-2 CASSPPVNYGYTF
- TRBJ2-7 TRBV5-1 CASSLGLTGSGYEQYF
- TRBJ2-3 TRBV6-4 CASSDSRVDTQYF
TRBD2 TRBJ2-1 TRBV3-1/TRBV3-2 CASSQRTSGGLFF